The clone carrying this T cell receptor beta chain came up once. The table came from immunoSEQ multiplex PCR; TCRdb's copy has only in-frame clones and leaves some out. Of about 160,000 clones listed, approximately 96% are singletons. Germline V gene lookup returns CDR1 SGHTA and CDR2 FQGNSA. V lost 1 base and J lost 5, with 10 bases in between. The CDR3 is 14 residues long. This record belongs to a study of control samples from healthy donors and cancer patients. The sequence derives from a woman in her forties in good health. The J gene is TRBJ2-3, the V gene TRBV7-2; D may be TRBD1 or TRBD2 (5 bases each). The sequencing sample was made of blood. The CDR3 sequence: CASSLGRAGDTQYF. The CDR3, as DNA: TGTGCCAGCAGCTTAGGCAGGGCGGGAGATACGCAGTATTTT.